Sequencing of this T cell receptor (beta chain) was carried out in a study of identical twins. All donors were healthy, and all were Caucasian. The germline gives CDR1 KGHDR, CDR2 SFDVKD. Trimming cost V 2 bases and J 2 bases, with 11 bases left between them. This CDR3 spans 16 amino acids. TCRdb itself ran the 5' RACE reads through MiXCR, one entry per CDR3 protein. The sample carries about 660,000 distinct CDR3 sequences, 8.6% recorded once. This clonotype was seen at least ten times. This same sample was also part of a study on yellow fever vaccine responses in identical twins.

The sample comprised PBMCs. The receptor comes from a woman under 30 in good health. The chain links TRBV24-1 to TRBJ2-2; a weak D match, TRBD2 (6 bases). CDR3 nucleotides: TGTGCCACCAGTGATTACGTCGGGGGAAACACCGGGGAGCTGTTTTTT. It translates to CATSDYVGGNTGELFF.